One sample yielded the 32 T cell receptor beta chains listed below, sequenced in a study of blood T cells in healthy people across ages. PCR was performed a second time for roughly 7 to 12 cycles using a sample-barcoded 5' primer and a J-beta primer mix. TCRdb recomputed calls from the 5' RACE reads with MiXCR, one row per CDR3 protein. The data show under 2 million distinct CDR3 sequences, with about 35% seen just once and 11% held by the top ten. Sequenced: blood. These receptor sequences come from a woman aged 25 to 45 in good health.

This chain links TRBV12-3 or TRBV12-4 with TRBJ1-1, with D perhaps matching TRBD1 (5 bases). Deletions cut 6 bases from V and 6 bases from J, with 11 bases between. The CDR3 consists of 12 residues. The CDR3 spells CASSHEGAEAFF. CDR3 DNA sequence: TGTGCCAGCAGCCATGAAGGGGCTGAAGCTTTCTTT.

This clonotype was found a few times. The chain links TRBV6-5 to TRBJ2-1, with 15 bases identical to TRBD2. The CDR3 sequence is 19 residues long. The V and J ends lost 2 bases and 5 bases, in that order; junction bases with no gene match: 10. Germline V gives CDR1 MNHEY, CDR2 SVGAGI. The CDR3 here is CASSYAPGLAGGRNNEQFF. Here the CDR3 DNA reads TGTGCCAGCAGTTACGCGCCGGGACTAGCGGGGGGAAGGAACAATGAGCAGTTCTTC.

This clonotype was picked up a small number of times. This chain links TRBV27 with TRBJ2-4; 9 positions agree with TRBD1. From germline, CDR1 is MNHEY and CDR2 SMNVEV (reference sequence). V dropped 2 bases and J dropped 3; count of bases not matched to a gene: 2. The CDR3 covers 15 residues. This CDR3 reads CASSLKGQGKNIQYF. The CDR3 DNA reads TGTGCCAGCAGTTTAAAGGGACAGGGCAAAAACATTCAGTACTTC.

This clonotype was counted only a few times. Since a much larger clone is just one base distant, this may be a read error. The chain links TRBV6-2 or TRBV6-3 to TRBJ2-3, with 7 bases aligning to TRBD1. This CDR3 has 14 residues. In germline, CDR1 is MNHEY, CDR2 SVGEGT. CDR3 in DNA: TGTGCCAGCAGTCGGGACAGAAGCACAAATACGCAGTATTTT. This sequence encodes CASSRDRSTNTQYF.

The rearrangement links TRBV6-5 to TRBJ2-3; a weak D match, TRBD2 (5 bases). The V end lost 7 bases, the J end lost 6 bases, and 17 bases lay between the germline ends. The CDR3 consists of 14 residues. Germline CDR1 is MNHEY and CDR2 is SVGAGI. Here the CDR3 DNA reads TGTGCCAGCACCCCCGTAGGCGGCGGGGATACGCAGTATTTT. It is translated as CASTPVGGGDTQYF.

The rearrangement links TRBV20-1 to TRBJ2-5; D is unresolved. V gave up 2 bases and J gave up 2 bases, with 12 bases separating them. The CDR3 has 14 residues. The germline V gene encodes CDR1 DFQATT and CDR2 SNEGSKA (reference sequence). CDR3 sequence reads: CSARPPTRQETQYF. CDR3 bases: TGCAGTGCTAGACCGCCGACGAGACAAGAGACCCAGTACTTC.

This clonotype was seen a handful of times. The chain employs TRBV29-1 and TRBJ1-5, with D possibly TRBD1 on 6 matching bases. CDR1 is SQVTM, CDR2 ANQGSEA, per germline. Trimming left V 0 bases short and J 6 bases short, with 12 bases between. The CDR3 has 14 amino acids. CDR3 nucleotides: TGCAGCGTTGAAGAGGGGGCAGGAGGTCAGCCCCAGCATTTT. Amino acids: CSVEEGAGGQPQHF. The full variable domain, in which reference TRBV29-1 and TRBJ1-5 provide the parts outside the CDR3, is SAVISQKPSRDICQRGTSLTIQCQVDSQVTMMFWYRQQPGQSLTLIATANQGSEATYESGFVIDKFPISRPNLTFSTLTVSNMSPEDSSIYLCSVEEGAGGQPQHFGDGTRLSIL.

Only a few counts were recorded for this clonotype. This sequence joins TRBV20-1 and TRBJ2-1; 9 positions match TRBD2. Germline trimming cut 6 bases from V and 6 bases from J; bases unmatched to any gene: 9. The CDR3 contains 14 residues. Germline CDR1 and CDR2: DFQATT and SNEGSKA (reference sequence). Here the CDR3 reads CSARSLAGTNEQFF. CDR3 nucleotide sequence: TGCAGTGCCAGGAGCCTAGCGGGAACCAATGAGCAGTTCTTC.

The chain combines TRBV7-2 with TRBJ1-4; TRBD1 matches at 8 bases. The CDR3 runs to 14 residues. Germline V CDR1 and CDR2: SGHTA, FQGNSA. Trimming at V came to 4 bases and at J to 6 bases, leaving 4 bases not matched to a gene. The chain's CDR3 is CASSSTGDDEKLFF. CDR3 in DNA: TGTGCCAGCAGCTCGACAGGGGATGATGAAAAACTGTTTTTT.

This sequence joins TRBV2 and TRBJ2-1, with D perhaps TRBD1 (5 bases). Germline V gene lookup returns CDR1 SNHLY and CDR2 FYNNEI. Trimming cost V 6 bases and J 5 bases, with 11 bases left between them. The CDR3 runs to 13 residues. This CDR3 reads CASRDTSHNEQFF. CDR3 coding DNA: TGTGCCAGCAGGGACACCAGTCACAATGAGCAGTTCTTC.

This clonotype was counted once. The gene calls are TRBV20-1 and TRBJ2-7; 13 nucleotides align to TRBD2. The V gene end was trimmed by 4 bases and the J gene end by 2 bases; junction bases not matched to a gene: 5. Per germline, CDR1 DFQATT and CDR2 SNEGSKA (reference sequence). The CDR3 loop spans 15 amino acids. For the CDR3, the DNA is TGCAGTGCTACGGGACTAGCGGGGACAACCTACGAGCAGTACTTC. Protein sequence: CSATGLAGTTYEQYF.

The chain joins TRBV10-2 to TRBJ1-2, with 10 nucleotides matching TRBD1. The V gene's germline CDR1 is WSHSY and CDR2 SAAADI. The length of the CDR3 is 18 residues. The junction had 15 bases not matched to a gene; V was cut back by 2 bases and J by 6 bases. CDR3 sequence: CASSEPRDPRDRGHGYTF. CDR3 DNA sequence: TGCGCCAGCAGTGAGCCGCGCGATCCAAGGGACAGGGGTCATGGCTACACCTTC.

This clonotype was recorded many times. The rearrangement uses TRBV4-2 and TRBJ2-3; D not certain. Trimming stripped 0 bases from V and 2 bases from J, with 6 bases between. CDR1 and CDR2 (germline): LGHNA, YNFKEQ. The CDR3 loop spans 14 amino acids. In DNA, the CDR3 is TGTGCCAGCAGCCAAGAGGCCCTCACAGATACGCAGTATTTT. It translates to CASSQEALTDTQYF.

This clonotype was counted a few times. The rearrangement links TRBV9 to TRBJ1-2; no reliable D call. Trimming left V 0 bases short and J 2 bases short, with 17 bases between. The germline V gene has CDR1 SGDLS and CDR2 YYNGEE. The CDR3 covers 17 residues. CDR3 residues: CASSVAQAAEVNYGYTF. The CDR3 DNA reads TGTGCCAGCAGCGTAGCTCAGGCAGCAGAAGTCAACTATGGCTACACCTTC. The full variable domain, with the rest looked up from reference TRBV9 and TRBJ1-2, is DSGVTQTPKHLITATGQRVTLRCSPRSGDLSVYWYQQSLDQGLQFLIQYYNGEERAKGNILERFSAQQFPDLHSELNLSSLELGDSALYFCASSVAQAAEVNYGYTFGSGTRLTVV.

A remark on this clonotype: The junction departs from germline at one end; a sequencing error may be responsible. The chain recombines TRBV9 with TRBJ2-3; 15 nucleotides agree with TRBD2. The CDR3 consists of 18 residues. Germline CDR1 and CDR2: SGDLS and YYNGEE. The CDR3 nucleotides read TGTACCAGCAGCCCACACCCCTTGGGACTAGCGGGAGGAGATGCGCAGTATTTT. Translating it yields CTSSPHPLGLAGGDAQYF.

The rearrangement uses TRBV30 and TRBJ2-4, with TRBD1 matching 8 bases. Matching the DNA end better, TRBJ2-7 makes the J call doubtful. This CDR3 has 16 amino acids. The germline V gene encodes CDR1 GTSNPN and CDR2 SVGIG (reference sequence). CDR3 residues: CAWSRSLGQGGDEQYF. For the CDR3, the DNA is TGTGCCTGGAGCCGGAGTCTAGGACAGGGAGGAGACGAGCAGTACTTC.

The chain is built from TRBV11-2 and TRBJ2-2; TRBD2 matches 9 bases. Germline values: CDR1 SGHAT, CDR2 FQNNGV. This CDR3 has 17 residues. V lost 5 bases and J lost 2; bases outside the gene matches: 9. This CDR3 reads CASSLVSLAGNTGELFF. The CDR3, as DNA: TGTGCCAGCAGCCTTGTATCACTAGCGGGTAACACCGGGGAGCTGTTTTTT. Looking up the rest from reference TRBV11-2 and TRBJ2-2 gives the full variable domain: EAGVAQSPRYKIIEKRQSVAFWCNPISGHATLYWYQQILGQGPKLLIQFQNNGVVDDSQLPKDRFSAERLKGVDSTLKIQPAKLEDSAVYLCASSLVSLAGNTGELFFGEGSRLTVL.

The V and J genes are TRBV5-1 and TRBJ2-1; the match to TRBD2 covers 7 bases. This CDR3 spans 15 amino acids. Germline CDR1 is SGHRS and CDR2 is YFSETQ. V dropped 1 base and J dropped 8; count of bases not matched to a gene: 9. As DNA, the CDR3 is TGCGCCAGCAGCTTGAAAGCGGGAAACTTGGATGAGCAGTTCTTC. Translating it yields CASSLKAGNLDEQFF.

Details on this clonotype: Just one base apart from a much larger clone, this may be a read error. The chain has TRBV4-1 and TRBJ2-1; D gene uncertain. The CDR3 covers 11 residues. CDR1 and CDR2 from the germline V gene are MGHRA and YSYEKL. The CDR3 bases are TGCGCCGGCAGACTCGGGAATGAGCAGTTCTTC. Translation: CAGRLGNEQFF.

This clonotype has more than one count but fewer than ten. J is TRBJ2-7 and V is TRBV27; D gene ambiguous. Germline V lookup: CDR1 MNHEY, CDR2 SMNVEV (reference sequence). The ends were cut back, 5 bases at V and 2 bases at J, with 13 bases in the middle. The CDR3 sequence is 14 residues long. For the CDR3, the DNA is TGTGCCAGCAGTCCGGTCCATGGTCCCTACGAGCAGTACTTC. Translating it yields CASSPVHGPYEQYF.

The chain carries TRBV5-6 and TRBJ2-3, with no clear D. V was cut by 3 bases and J by 3 bases, with 14 bases left in between. Germline CDR1 SGHDT, CDR2 YYEEEE. The CDR3 consists of 15 residues. CDR3 in amino acids: CASSSDAEATDTQYF. DNA of the CDR3: TGTGCCAGCAGCTCGGACGCTGAGGCGACAGATACGCAGTATTTT.

The V gene is TRBV20-1, the J gene TRBJ2-7; a weak D match, TRBD2 (5 bases). V was shortened by 6 bases and J by 2 bases, with 20 bases between the two germline ends. The CDR3 contains 15 residues. Per germline, CDR1 DFQATT and CDR2 SNEGSKA (reference sequence). The CDR3 DNA sequence: TGCAGTGCGATCAACGGGGAAAGGCGGCCCTACGAGCAGTACTTC. It yields the protein CSAINGERRPYEQYF.

This chain connects TRBV20-1 to TRBJ1-5; tentatively, D is TRBD1 (6 bases). The ends were cut back, 2 bases at V and 1 base at J, with 9 bases in the middle. This CDR3 spans 14 amino acids. CDR1 is DFQATT and CDR2 is SNEGSKA in the germline V gene (reference sequence). CDR3 sequence (DNA): TGCAGTGCTAGACAGGGGTTGAGCAATCAGCCCCAGCATTTT. It is translated as CSARQGLSNQPQHF.

This clonotype was detected many times. V gene TRBV29-1 combines with J gene TRBJ2-7, with 7 bases fitting TRBD1. The CDR3 contains 11 residues. V gave up 6 bases and J gave up 4 bases; unmatched junction bases: 3. The germline V gene has CDR1 SQVTM and CDR2 ANQGSEA. CDR3 in amino acids: CSVAQGYEQYF. The CDR3 nucleotides read TGCAGCGTCGCACAGGGGTACGAGCAGTACTTC.

Concerning this clonotype itself: A much larger clone lies a single base off, so this may be a read error. The gene calls are TRBV4-1 and TRBJ2-7, with D possibly called TRBD1 or TRBD2 (5 bases each). Trimming took 0 bases from V and 2 from J, leaving 14 bases between them. Germline V gene lookup returns CDR1 MGHRA and CDR2 YSYEKL. The CDR3 has 16 amino acids. As DNA, the CDR3 is TGCGCCAGCAGCCAAGATGGGGCAGAGGGCACCTACGAGCAGTACTTC. Translated, it gives CASSQDGAEGTYEQYF.

The chain carries TRBV2 and TRBJ2-3, with 10 nucleotides matching TRBD2. The CDR3 spans 13 residues. The trim removed 10 bases at V and 2 bases at J, leaving 3 bases unmatched. Looked up from germline, CDR1 is SNHLY and CDR2 is FYNNEI. DNA for the CDR3: TGTGCCACAGGGACTAGCGTCACAGATACGCAGTATTTT. It yields the protein CATGTSVTDTQYF.

The chain recombines TRBV27 with TRBJ2-5, with TRBD2 matching over 7 bases. J gave up 2 bases and V 6 bases, and 12 bases lay outside the gene matches. Germline assignment: CDR1 MNHEY and CDR2 SMNVEV (reference sequence). This CDR3 has 16 residues. The DNA for the CDR3 is TGTGCCAGCAGCGCCAACCTAGCGGATCCTCAAGAGACCCAGTACTTC. Translating it yields CASSANLADPQETQYF.

The chain is built from TRBV27 and TRBJ2-3; possible D gene TRBD2, 5 bases. This CDR3 contains 14 residues. Trimming stripped 6 bases from V and 1 base from J, with 11 bases between. Germline CDR1 reads MNHEY; CDR2 reads SMNVEV (reference sequence). The chain's CDR3 is CASRWTEGTDTQYF. CDR3 DNA sequence: TGTGCCAGCAGGTGGACTGAGGGCACAGATACGCAGTATTTT.

V usage is TRBV5-1 and J usage is TRBJ1-6, with D possibly matching TRBD1 (6 bases). V lost 0 bases, J lost 2 bases, and 9 bases lay in between. Germline lookup yields CDR1 SGHRS and CDR2 YFSETQ. This CDR3 is built from 16 residues. The CDR3 reads CASSLAGQTYNSPLHF. The CDR3, as DNA: TGCGCCAGCAGCTTGGCCGGACAGACCTATAATTCACCCCTCCACTTT. The full variable domain, with the rest looked up from reference TRBV5-1 and TRBJ1-6, is KAGVTQTPRYLIKTRGQQVTLSCSPISGHRSVSWYQQTPGQGLQFLFEYFSETQRNKGNFPGRFSGRQFSNSRSEMNVSTLELGDSALYLCASSLAGQTYNSPLHFGNGTRLTVT.

On this clonotype: This may come from a read error, since a much larger clone is one base off. The V and J genes are TRBV29-1 and TRBJ2-7; 8 bases map to TRBD2. The CDR3 consists of 12 residues. Per germline, CDR1 SQVTM and CDR2 ANQGSEA. The trim removed 5 bases at V and 1 base at J, leaving 1 base unmatched. DNA for the CDR3: TGCAGCGTTCGGGAGGGGTCCTACGAGCAGTACTTC. This codes for CSVREGSYEQYF.

The chain links TRBV4-1 to TRBJ2-1; 12 bases fit TRBD2. The CDR3 loop spans 18 amino acids. Germline V gene lookup returns CDR1 MGHRA and CDR2 YSYEKL. V shed 4 bases and J 5 bases; nucleotides not matched to a gene: 12. The CDR3 here is CASSLLTPTSGGHNEQFF. The CDR3 coding sequence is TGCGCCAGCAGCCTCCTCACCCCCACTAGCGGGGGGCACAATGAGCAGTTCTTC.

This clonotype has only a few counts. The chain combines TRBV20-1 with TRBJ1-5; 8 bases are a match to TRBD1. The germline V gene has CDR1 DFQATT and CDR2 SNEGSKA (reference sequence). The CDR3 sequence is 16 residues long. With V trimmed by 0 bases and J by 7 bases, 11 bases remained unmatched. In DNA form, the CDR3 reads TGCAGTGCTAGAGATAAGGACAGGGATGGAGGGCAGCCCCAGCATTTT. It translates to CSARDKDRDGGQPQHF.